Shown below are 14 T cell receptor beta chains from a single sample sequenced in a study of regulatory T cells in long-lasting Graves disease. CDR3-region Arm-PCR and iRepertoire HTBI primers produced the TCR beta libraries. TCRdb recomputed calls from the multiplex PCR reads with MiXCR, one row per CDR3 protein. This sample has 360,000 or so distinct CDR3 sequences; approximately 15% occur once, and the top ten carry roughly 27%. As for time point: newly diagnosed GD, antithyroid drugs for less than 3 months. Researchers made the TCR library from RNA that was extracted from PBMCs. The data also belong to a second study, concerning T cells in Graves' hyperthyroidism and ophthalmopathy.

The material was peripheral blood mononuclear cells (PBMCs), obtained at new diagnosis, from a patient treated with antithyroid drugs. The receptors were gathered from a man in his forties with Graves disease.

This clonotype was found a few times. The chain employs TRBV28 and TRBJ1-5, with D uncertain. Trimming shortened V by 2 bases and J by 4 bases, and 3 bases separated the two germline ends. This CDR3 spans 12 amino acids. CDR1 MDHEN and CDR2 SYDVKM come from the germline V gene. DNA of the CDR3: TGTGCCAGCAGTTTAATTAATCAGCCCCAGCATTTT. Translating it yields CASSLINQPQHF.

Worth noting for this clonotype: With only one base between it and a far larger clone, this is likely a read error. This chain joins TRBV2 and TRBJ2-7; D possibly corresponds to TRBD1 (5 bases). Deletions cut 8 bases from V and 2 bases from J, with 28 bases between. There are 18 residues in the CDR3. CDR1 is SNHLY, CDR2 FYNNEI, per germline. The DNA for the CDR3 is TGTGCCAGCTCACCAACACTCCGGACAAGGGGCGTCCCCTACGAGCAGTACTTC. Amino acids: CASSPTLRTRGVPYEQYF.

This clonotype was found many times. This sequence joins TRBV12-3 or TRBV12-4 and TRBJ2-3; D is perhaps TRBD2 (5 bases). Trimming took off 2 bases at V and 4 bases at J, with 10 bases between the two ends. The CDR3 is 14 amino acids. The CDR3 protein is CASSLRDMADTQYF. CDR3 in DNA: TGTGCCAGCAGTTTACGGGATATGGCAGATACGCAGTATTTT.

This clonotype was seen repeatedly, ten times or more. The gene calls are TRBV2 and TRBJ2-3; no clear D. This CDR3 has 14 amino acids. Germline V gives CDR1 SNHLY, CDR2 FYNNEI. V was clipped by 4 bases and J by 2 bases, with 10 bases between them. The CDR3 nucleotides read TGTGCCAGCAGTGGTAATGGGCCCACAGATACGCAGTATTTT. As protein: CASSGNGPTDTQYF.

The chain joins TRBV5-1 to TRBJ2-7; maybe TRBD2 (6 bases). Trimming pared 4 bases from V and 3 bases from J, leaving 11 bases between. The V gene's germline CDR1 is SGHRS and CDR2 YFSETQ. This CDR3 is 13 amino acids long. The CDR3 DNA reads TGCGCCAGCAGCGGCGGGACTCGCTACGAGCAGTACTTC. Translated, it gives CASSGGTRYEQYF.

This clonotype has more than one count but fewer than ten. The J gene is TRBJ2-2, the V gene TRBV19, with 7 bases fitting TRBD1. Germline loops: CDR1 LNHDA, CDR2 SQIVND (reference sequence). There are 16 residues in the CDR3. The ends lost 5 bases at V and 4 bases at J; junction bases unmatched: 10. CDR3 sequence reads: CASSRNGRGFTGELFF. The CDR3 DNA reads as TGTGCCAGTAGTCGGAATGGCAGGGGGTTCACCGGGGAGCTGTTTTTT. The full variable domain, completed using reference TRBV19 and TRBJ2-2, is DGGITQSPKYLFRKEGQNVTLSCEQNLNHDAMYWYRQDPGQGLRLIYYSQIVNDFQKGDIAEGYSVSREKKESFPLTVTSAQKNPTAFYLCASSRNGRGFTGELFFGEGSRLTVL.

This clonotype was detected ten times or more. This chain uses TRBV4-2 with TRBJ2-3; a possible D gene is TRBD2 (5 bases). The CDR3 length is 15 residues. Germline CDR1 is LGHNA and CDR2 is YNFKEQ. The V end lost 1 base, the J end lost 0 bases, and 8 bases lay between the germline ends. Here the CDR3 reads CASSQGWTSTDTQYF. CDR3 sequence (DNA): TGTGCCAGCAGCCAAGGGTGGACTAGCACAGATACGCAGTATTTT.

This clonotype has a handful of counts. With only one base between it and a far larger clone, this is likely a read error. This chain links TRBV18 with TRBJ2-4; 8 bases fit TRBD1. The DNA end lines up better with TRBJ2-5; the J call may be wrong. CDR1 and CDR2 (germline): KGHSH, LQKENI. This CDR3 has 14 residues. This CDR3 is CASSPGQGAETQYF. The CDR3 DNA is TGTGCCAGCTCACCAGGACAGGGTGCCGAGACCCAGTACTTC.

In its sample, this clonotype was seen many times. This sequence joins TRBV30 and TRBJ2-3; TRBD1 matches 8 bases. There are 15 residues in the CDR3. CDR1 and CDR2 (germline): GTSNPN, SVGIG (reference sequence). Trimming cost V 2 bases and J 2 bases; bases outside gene matches: 6. The CDR3, as DNA: TGTGCCTGGAGTACCGGGACAGGATACACAGATACGCAGTATTTT. The encoded protein is CAWSTGTGYTDTQYF.

This clonotype was seen repeatedly, ten times or more. V gene TRBV5-1 combines with J gene TRBJ1-2; D may be TRBD1 (5 bases). The ends were cut back, 0 bases at V and 3 bases at J, with 6 bases in the middle. The CDR3 has 13 amino acids. In germline, CDR1 is SGHRS, CDR2 YFSETQ. CDR3 nucleotide sequence: TGCGCCAGCAGCTTGGCCAGGGACTATGGCTACACCTTC. Protein product: CASSLARDYGYTF. The full variable domain, completed using reference TRBV5-1 and TRBJ1-2, is KAGVTQTPRYLIKTRGQQVTLSCSPISGHRSVSWYQQTPGQGLQFLFEYFSETQRNKGNFPGRFSGRQFSNSRSEMNVSTLELGDSALYLCASSLARDYGYTFGSGTRLTVV.

This clonotype has only a few counts. The V call is TRBV7-2, the J call TRBJ1-2; 7 bases line up with TRBD1. Trimming at V came to 5 bases and at J to 1 base, leaving 4 bases not matched to a gene. The CDR3 length is 14 residues. Germline-derived CDR1 and CDR2 are SGHTA and FQGNSA. CDR3 sequence reads: CASSPGGHNYGYTF. The CDR3 nucleotides read TGTGCCAGCAGCCCAGGGGGACATAACTATGGCTACACCTTC.

This clonotype was observed a handful of times. The chain carries TRBV5-6 and TRBJ2-5; possible D gene TRBD2, 6 bases. Germline V gene lookup returns CDR1 SGHDT and CDR2 YYEEEE. The CDR3 runs 15 residues. V lost 3 bases, J lost 2 bases, and 14 bases lay in between. The CDR3 protein is CASSSRRTIQETQYF. The CDR3 nucleotides read TGTGCCAGCAGCTCCCGACGGACTATACAAGAGACCCAGTACTTC. Drawing the rest from reference TRBV5-6 and TRBJ2-5, the complete variable domain is DAGVTQSPTHLIKTRGQQVTLRCSPKSGHDTVSWYQQALGQGPQFIFQYYEEEERQRGNFPDRFSGHQFPNYSSELNVNALLLGDSALYLCASSSRRTIQETQYFGPGTRLLVL.

The chain is built from TRBV20-1 and TRBJ2-5; 8 bases fit TRBD1. Germline V gives CDR1 DFQATT, CDR2 SNEGSKA (reference sequence). J was trimmed by 5 bases and V by 6 bases; bases with no gene match: 5. This CDR3 has 12 amino acids. CDR3 DNA: TGCAGTGCCCGCGGACAGGGTGAGACCCAGTACTTC. Translated: CSARGQGETQYF.

This sequence joins TRBV5-1 and TRBJ1-4; tentatively, D is TRBD1 (6 bases). Trimming stripped 5 bases from V and 5 bases from J, with 13 bases between. Germline CDR1 reads SGHRS; CDR2 reads YFSETQ. The CDR3 loop spans 14 amino acids. The CDR3 bases are TGCGCCAGCAGAAGAGACGGACAGAATGAAAAACTGTTTTTT. Protein: CASRRDGQNEKLFF.